Listed below are T cell receptor beta chains from one sample, sequenced in a study of shared clonotypes between healthy human individuals. Sequenced by immunoSEQ multiplex PCR; TCRdb stores in-frame clones only, minus some. The sample shows under 1,900,000 clones, 98% to 99% of them seen only once. Sequenced: naive CD4+ T cells sorted from blood. Receptor source: a man aged 25-45 years in good health. The CDR3 runs from the conserved cysteine through the conserved F or W. A D gene is named only where the DNA matches it firmly. Clone size is given for some rows only: seen once, a few or many times, or a class if the clone is expanded.

CDR3 protein: CASSLGTSGALKFF
CDR3 DNA: TGTGCCAGCAGCTTAGGCACTAGCGGGGCACTGAAGTTCTTC
J gene: TRBJ2-1
clone size: -
CDR3 length: 14
V gene: TRBV7-8
D gene: TRBD2

CDR3 protein: CASRLDRGRF
CDR3 DNA: TGTGCCAGCAGACTCGACAGGGGGCGATTT
J gene: TRBJ1-1
clone size: -
CDR3 length: 10
V gene: TRBV2
D gene: TRBD1

CDR3 protein: CASSLEGVGSYEQYF
CDR3 DNA: TGTGCCAGCAGCTTAGAGGGGGTAGGCTCCTACGAGCAGTACTTC
J gene: TRBJ2-7
clone size: -
CDR3 length: 15
V gene: TRBV9
D gene: -

CDR3 protein: CASSTTRNQETQYF
CDR3 DNA: TGCGCCAGCAGCACGACGCGGAATCAAGAGACCCAGTACTTC
J gene: TRBJ2-5
clone size: -
CDR3 length: 14
V gene: TRBV5-1
D gene: -

CDR3 protein: CASSRGRGEQYF
CDR3 DNA: TGTGCCAGCAGCCGCGGGCGAGGGGAGCAGTACTTC
J gene: TRBJ2-7
clone size: -
CDR3 length: 12
V gene: TRBV11-3
D gene: -

CDR3 protein: CASSLAQGSAYNEQFF
CDR3 DNA: TGTGCCAGCAGCTTGGCCCAGGGTAGCGCCTACAATGAGCAGTTCTTC
J gene: TRBJ2-1
clone size: -
CDR3 length: 16
V gene: TRBV5-6
D gene: -

CDR3 protein: CASSRTDTNYGYTF
CDR3 DNA: TGTGCCAGCAGCAGGACAGATACTAACTATGGCTACACCTTC
J gene: TRBJ1-2
clone size: -
CDR3 length: 14
V gene: TRBV6-1
D gene: -

CDR3 protein: CASSPQTGTGYGYTF
CDR3 DNA: TGTGCCAGCAGCCCTCAGACCGGGACAGGCTATGGCTACACCTTC
J gene: TRBJ1-2
clone size: -
CDR3 length: 15
V gene: TRBV7-2
D gene: TRBD1

CDR3 protein: CASSTDRAPPLFF
CDR3 DNA: TGCGCCAGCAGCACTGACAGGGCTCCGCCGCTGTTTTTT
J gene: TRBJ2-2
clone size: -
CDR3 length: 13
V gene: TRBV5-1
D gene: TRBD1

CDR3 protein: CASSQVIGVGGGDTQYF
CDR3 DNA: TGCGCCAGCAGCCAAGTTATTGGAGTAGGGGGCGGGGATACGCAGTATTTT
J gene: TRBJ2-3
clone size: -
CDR3 length: 17
V gene: TRBV4-1
D gene: TRBD1

CDR3 protein: CASSPTGTGAYEQYF
CDR3 DNA: TGTGCCAGCAGCCCAACCGGGACAGGGGCTTACGAGCAGTACTTC
J gene: TRBJ2-7
clone size: -
CDR3 length: 15
V gene: TRBV7-9
D gene: TRBD1

CDR3 protein: CASSSGLAGGTGELFF
CDR3 DNA: TGTGCCAGCAGCTCGGGACTAGCGGGGGGAACCGGGGAGCTGTTTTTT
J gene: TRBJ2-2
clone size: -
CDR3 length: 16
V gene: TRBV9
D gene: TRBD2

CDR3 protein: CASSANRVGPYNEQFF
CDR3 DNA: TGTGCCAGTAGTGCGAACAGGGTTGGGCCCTACAATGAGCAGTTCTTC
J gene: TRBJ2-1
clone size: -
CDR3 length: 16
V gene: TRBV19
D gene: -

CDR3 protein: CASILRTGRLGYTF
CDR3 DNA: TGTGCCAGTATACTTCGGACAGGGCGTCTTGGCTACACCTTC
J gene: TRBJ1-2
clone size: -
CDR3 length: 14
V gene: TRBV2
D gene: TRBD1

CDR3 protein: CASSPRQGSTDTQYF
CDR3 DNA: TGCGCCAGCAGTCCTAGACAGGGAAGCACAGATACGCAGTATTTT
J gene: TRBJ2-3
clone size: -
CDR3 length: 15
V gene: TRBV5-1
D gene: TRBD1

CDR3 protein: CASSPGDRGYIQYF
CDR3 DNA: TGTGCCAGCTCCCCAGGGGACAGGGGGTACATTCAGTACTTC
J gene: TRBJ2-4
clone size: once
CDR3 length: 14
V gene: TRBV18
D gene: TRBD1

CDR3 protein: CASSNSIASTDTQYF
CDR3 DNA: TGTGCCAGCAGTAACAGTATTGCTAGCACAGATACGCAGTATTTT
J gene: TRBJ2-3
clone size: -
CDR3 length: 15
V gene: TRBV6-5
D gene: -